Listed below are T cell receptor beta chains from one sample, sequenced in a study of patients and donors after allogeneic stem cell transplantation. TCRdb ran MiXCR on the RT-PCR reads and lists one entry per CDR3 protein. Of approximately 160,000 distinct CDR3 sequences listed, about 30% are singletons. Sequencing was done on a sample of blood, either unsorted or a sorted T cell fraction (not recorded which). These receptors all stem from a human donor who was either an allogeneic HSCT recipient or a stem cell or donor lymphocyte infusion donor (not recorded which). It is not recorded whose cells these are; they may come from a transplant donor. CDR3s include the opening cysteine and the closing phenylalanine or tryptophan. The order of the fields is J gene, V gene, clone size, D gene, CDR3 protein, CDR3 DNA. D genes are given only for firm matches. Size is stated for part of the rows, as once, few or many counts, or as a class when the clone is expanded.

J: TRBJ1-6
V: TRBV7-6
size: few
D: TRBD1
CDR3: CASSAGTAGHSPLHF
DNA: TGTGCCAGCAGCGCGGGGACAGCCGGGCATTCACCCCTCCACTTT

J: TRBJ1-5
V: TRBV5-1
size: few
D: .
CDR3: CASSHLGLGDQPQHF
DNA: TGCGCCAGCAGCCACCTAGGCCTTGGCGATCAGCCCCAGCATTTT

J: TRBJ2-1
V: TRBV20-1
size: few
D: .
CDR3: CSASIGNEQFF
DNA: TGCAGTGCTAGTATCGGCAATGAGCAGTTCTTC

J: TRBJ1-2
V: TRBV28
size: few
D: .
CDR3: CASSPGSDYGYTF
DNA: TGTGCCAGCAGTCCAGGGTCGGACTATGGCTACACCTTC

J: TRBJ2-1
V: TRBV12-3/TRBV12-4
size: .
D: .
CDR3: CASSPRDNSYNEQFF
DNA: TGTGCCAGCAGTCCCCGGGACAACTCCTACAATGAGCAGTTCTTC

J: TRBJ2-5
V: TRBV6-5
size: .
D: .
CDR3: CASSWDQETQYF
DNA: TGTGCCAGCAGTTGGGACCAAGAGACCCAGTACTTC

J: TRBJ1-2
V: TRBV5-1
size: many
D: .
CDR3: CASSLDPGNYGYTF
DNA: TGCGCCAGCAGCTTGGATCCAGGGAACTATGGCTACACCTTC

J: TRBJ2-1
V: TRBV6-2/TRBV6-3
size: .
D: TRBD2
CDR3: CASNPAGGSYNEQFF
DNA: TGTGCCAGCAACCCCGCGGGGGGATCCTACAATGAGCAGTTCTTC

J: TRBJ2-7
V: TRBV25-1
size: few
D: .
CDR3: CASSEGEVPYEQYF
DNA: TGTGCCAGCAGTGAGGGGGAGGTCCCCTATGAGCAGTACTTC

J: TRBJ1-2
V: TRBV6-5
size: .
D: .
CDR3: CASSYGHPYGYTF
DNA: TGTGCCAGCAGTTACGGGCACCCCTATGGCTACACCTTC

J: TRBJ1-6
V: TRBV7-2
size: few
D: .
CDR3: CASSSLRAHLNSPLHF
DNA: TGTGCCAGCAGCTCCCTGAGGGCCCACTTGAATTCACCCCTCCACTTT

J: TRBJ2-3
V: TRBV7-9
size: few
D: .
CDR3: CASSLDLSTDTQYF
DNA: TGTGCCAGCAGCCTGGACCTGAGCACAGATACGCAGTATTTT

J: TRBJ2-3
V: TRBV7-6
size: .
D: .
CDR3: CASSLTGTLGTDTQYF
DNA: TGTGCCAGCAGCCTTACCGGGACCCTTGGCACAGATACGCAGTATTTT

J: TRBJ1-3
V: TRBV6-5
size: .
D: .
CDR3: CASSYSIRAGGNTIYF
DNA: TGTGCCAGCAGTTACTCGATAAGGGCGGGTGGAAACACCATATATTTT

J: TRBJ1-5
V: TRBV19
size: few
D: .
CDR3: CASRTQGDWNQPQHF
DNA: TGTGCCAGTAGGACCCAAGGGGATTGGAATCAGCCCCAGCATTTT

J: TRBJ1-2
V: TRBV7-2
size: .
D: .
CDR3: CASSLSAGEMNYGYTF
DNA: TGTGCCAGCAGCTTATCGGCAGGGGAAATGAACTATGGCTACACCTTC

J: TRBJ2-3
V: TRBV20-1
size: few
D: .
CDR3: CSAFTSSTDTQYF
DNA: TGCAGTGCTTTTACAAGTAGCACAGATACGCAGTATTTT

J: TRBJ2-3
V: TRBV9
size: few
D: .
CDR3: CASSVADGSRTDTQYF
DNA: TGTGCCAGCAGCGTAGCCGACGGGAGCAGGACAGATACGCAGTATTTT

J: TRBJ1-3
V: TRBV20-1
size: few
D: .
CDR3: CSARDALDYGNTIYF
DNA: TGCAGTGCTAGAGACGCCTTGGACTACGGAAACACCATATATTTT

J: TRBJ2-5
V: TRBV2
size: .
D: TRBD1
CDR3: CASSGQEETQYF
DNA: TGTGCCAGCAGCGGACAGGAGGAGACCCAGTACTTC

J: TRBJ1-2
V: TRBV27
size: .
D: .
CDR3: CASKGQFYGYTF
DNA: TGTGCCAGCAAAGGACAGTTTTATGGCTACACCTTC

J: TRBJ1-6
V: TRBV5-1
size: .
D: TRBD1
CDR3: CASSVGQLLQGDSPLHF
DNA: TGCGCCAGCAGCGTGGGACAGCTCTTACAGGGCGATTCACCCCTCCACTTT

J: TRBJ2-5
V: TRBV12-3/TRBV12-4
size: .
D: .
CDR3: CASSLQVQETQYF
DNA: TGTGCCAGCAGTTTACAGGTCCAAGAGACCCAGTACTTC

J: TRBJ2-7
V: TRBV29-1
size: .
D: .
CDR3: CSVEGRKVFSYEQYF
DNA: TGCAGCGTTGAAGGGCGTAAAGTGTTCTCCTACGAGCAGTACTTC

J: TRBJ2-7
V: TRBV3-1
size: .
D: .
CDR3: CASSHTGNEQYF
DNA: TGTGCCAGCAGCCACACGGGCAACGAGCAGTACTTC

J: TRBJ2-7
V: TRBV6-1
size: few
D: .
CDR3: CASSALEVYEQYF
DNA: TGTGCCAGCAGTGCCCTAGAAGTCTACGAGCAGTACTTC

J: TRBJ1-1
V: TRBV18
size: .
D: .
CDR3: CASSPGGWAEAFF
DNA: TGTGCCAGCTCACCAGGGGGTTGGGCTGAAGCTTTCTTT

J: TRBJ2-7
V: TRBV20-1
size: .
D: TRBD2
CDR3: CSARGPLAVSYEQYF
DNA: TGCAGTGCTAGAGGGCCACTAGCGGTCTCCTACGAGCAGTACTTC

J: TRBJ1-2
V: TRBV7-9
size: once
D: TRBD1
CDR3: CASSLELYRGPNGYTF
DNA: TGTGCCAGCAGCTTAGAGCTTTACAGGGGGCCGAATGGCTACACCTTC

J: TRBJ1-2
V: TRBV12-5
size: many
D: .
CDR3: CASGFGQRVNYGYTF
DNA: TGTGCTAGTGGTTTTGGTCAGAGGGTTAACTATGGCTACACCTTC

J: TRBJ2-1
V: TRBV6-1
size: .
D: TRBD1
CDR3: CASSRQGTGSYNEQFF
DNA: TGTGCCAGCAGTCGTCAGGGGACAGGCTCCTACAATGAGCAGTTCTTC

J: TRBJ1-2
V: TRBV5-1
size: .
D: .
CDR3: CASSLDRAANYGYTF
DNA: TGCGCCAGCAGCTTGGACCGGGCCGCTAACTATGGCTACACCTTC

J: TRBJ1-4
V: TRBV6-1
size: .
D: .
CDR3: CASSEAKRVRLNEKLFF
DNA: TGTGCCAGCAGTGAAGCCAAGAGGGTCCGCCTTAATGAAAAACTGTTTTTT

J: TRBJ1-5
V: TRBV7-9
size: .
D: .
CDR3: CASSYAEQPQHF
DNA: TGTGCCAGCAGCTACGCGGAGCAGCCCCAGCATTTT

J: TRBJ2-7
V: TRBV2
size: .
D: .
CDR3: CASRSLEDYEQYF
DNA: TGTGCCAGCAGATCACTGGAAGACTACGAGCAGTACTTC

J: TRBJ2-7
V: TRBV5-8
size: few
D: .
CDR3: CASSSGWYEQYF
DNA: TGTGCCAGCAGCTCGGGTTGGTACGAGCAGTACTTC

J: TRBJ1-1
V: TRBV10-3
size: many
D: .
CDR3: CAISELGRDTEAFF
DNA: TGTGCCATCAGTGAGCTTGGCAGGGACACTGAAGCTTTCTTT

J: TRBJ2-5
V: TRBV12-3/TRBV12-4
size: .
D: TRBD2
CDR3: CASSFVLADGGTQYF
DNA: TGTGCCAGCAGTTTTGTACTAGCGGACGGGGGGACCCAGTACTTC

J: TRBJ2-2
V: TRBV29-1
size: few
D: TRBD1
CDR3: CSVAGLQGAATGELFF
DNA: TGCAGCGTTGCGGGTCTACAGGGGGCGGCCACCGGGGAGCTGTTTTTT

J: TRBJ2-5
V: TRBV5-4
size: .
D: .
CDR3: CASSTKGLETQYF
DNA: TGTGCCAGCAGTACTAAAGGGTTAGAGACCCAGTACTTC

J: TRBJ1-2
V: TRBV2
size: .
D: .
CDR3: CASLEGLNYGYTF
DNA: TGTGCCAGCCTGGAGGGGCTCAACTATGGCTACACCTTC